In this sample, the clone carrying this T cell receptor (beta chain) turned up once. Its antigen is not known. The sample originates from a study of cytomegalovirus exposure and HLA in healthy donors. Findings and caveats of the study: About 87% or about 30% of the time was how often most TCR beta V segments were productive, according to an earlier analysis.

This CDR3 has 17 amino acids. Germline trimming cut 5 bases from V and 1 base from J; bases unmatched to any gene: 11. Germline values: CDR1 SGHVS, CDR2 FQNEAQ. PCR used 60 Vbeta primers and 13 Jbeta primers. Using immunoSEQ multiplex PCR, the repertoire was profiled, and TCRdb retains in-frame clones only, with some absent. The repertoire has 120,000 or so clones, over 65% of them found once; the top ten carry 1.8%. The J gene is TRBJ2-3, the V gene TRBV7-8, with TRBD2 matching over 8 bases. The sample consisted of PBMCs. The sequence derives from a young man in good health and CMV-seronegative. The CDR3 here is CASSPFRGGQGTDTQYF. The CDR3 DNA follows: TGTGCCAGCAGCCCGTTCCGGGGGGGCCAGGGCACAGATACGCAGTATTTT.